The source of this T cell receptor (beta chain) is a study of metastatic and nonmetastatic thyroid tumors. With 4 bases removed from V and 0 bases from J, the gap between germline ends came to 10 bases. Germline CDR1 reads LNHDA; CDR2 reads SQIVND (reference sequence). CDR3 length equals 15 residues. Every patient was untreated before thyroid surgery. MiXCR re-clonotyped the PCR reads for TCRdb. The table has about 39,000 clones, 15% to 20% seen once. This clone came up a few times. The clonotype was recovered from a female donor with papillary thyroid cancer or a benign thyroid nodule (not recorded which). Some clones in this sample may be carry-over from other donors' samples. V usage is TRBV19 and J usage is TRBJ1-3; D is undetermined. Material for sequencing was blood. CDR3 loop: CASSSPHVSGNTIYF. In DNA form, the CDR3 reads TGTGCCAGTAGTAGCCCACACGTCTCTGGAAACACCATATATTTT.